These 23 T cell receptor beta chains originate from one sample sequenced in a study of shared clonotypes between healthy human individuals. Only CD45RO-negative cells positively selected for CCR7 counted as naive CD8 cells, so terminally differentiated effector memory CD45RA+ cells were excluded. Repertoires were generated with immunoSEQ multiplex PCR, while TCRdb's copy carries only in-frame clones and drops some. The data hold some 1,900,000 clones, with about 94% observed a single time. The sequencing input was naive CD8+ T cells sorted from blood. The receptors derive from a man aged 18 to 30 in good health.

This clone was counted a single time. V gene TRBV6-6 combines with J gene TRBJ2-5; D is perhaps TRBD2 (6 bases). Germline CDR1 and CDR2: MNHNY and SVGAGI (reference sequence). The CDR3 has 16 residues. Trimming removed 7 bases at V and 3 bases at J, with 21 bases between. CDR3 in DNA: TGTGCCAGCATGGGTGGCGGGGCGTCGATAAAAGAGACCCAGTACTTC. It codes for CASMGGGASIKETQYF.

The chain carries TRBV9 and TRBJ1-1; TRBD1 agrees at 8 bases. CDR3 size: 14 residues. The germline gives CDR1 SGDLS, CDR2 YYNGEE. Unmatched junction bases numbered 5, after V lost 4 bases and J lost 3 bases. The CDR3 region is CASSLQDRDTEAFF. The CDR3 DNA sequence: TGTGCCAGCAGCCTTCAGGACAGGGACACTGAAGCTTTCTTT.

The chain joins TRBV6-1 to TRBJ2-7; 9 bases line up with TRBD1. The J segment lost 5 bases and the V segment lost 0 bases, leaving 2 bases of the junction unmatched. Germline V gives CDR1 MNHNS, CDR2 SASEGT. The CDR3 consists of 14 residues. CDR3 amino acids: CASSEAGTGHEQYF. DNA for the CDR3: TGTGCCAGCAGTGAAGCGGGGACAGGGCACGAGCAGTACTTC.

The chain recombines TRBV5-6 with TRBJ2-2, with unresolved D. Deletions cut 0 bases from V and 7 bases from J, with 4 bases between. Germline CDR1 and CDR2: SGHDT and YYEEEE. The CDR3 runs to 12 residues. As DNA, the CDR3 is TGTGCCAGCAGCTTGGTTTACGGGGAGCTGTTTTTT. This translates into CASSLVYGELFF.

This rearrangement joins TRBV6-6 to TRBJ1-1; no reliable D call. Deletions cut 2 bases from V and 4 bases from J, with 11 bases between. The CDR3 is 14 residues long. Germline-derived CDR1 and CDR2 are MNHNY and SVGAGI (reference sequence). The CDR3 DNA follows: TGTGCCAGCAGTTACGGGGAGGTGGTCACTGAAGCTTTCTTT. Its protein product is CASSYGEVVTEAFF.

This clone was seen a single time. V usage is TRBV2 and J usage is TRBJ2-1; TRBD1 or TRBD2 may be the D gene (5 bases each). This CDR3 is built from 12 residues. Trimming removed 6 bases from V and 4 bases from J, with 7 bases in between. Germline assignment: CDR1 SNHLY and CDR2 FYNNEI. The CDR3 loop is CASRGPYNEQFF. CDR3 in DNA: TGTGCCAGCAGGGGACCTTACAATGAGCAGTTCTTC.

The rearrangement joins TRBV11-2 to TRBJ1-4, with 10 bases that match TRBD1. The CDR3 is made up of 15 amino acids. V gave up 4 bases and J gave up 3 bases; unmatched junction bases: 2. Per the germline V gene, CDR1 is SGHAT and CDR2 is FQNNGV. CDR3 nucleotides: TGTGCCAGCAGCTCGACAGGGGGCTCTAATGAAAAACTGTTTTTT. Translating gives CASSSTGGSNEKLFF.

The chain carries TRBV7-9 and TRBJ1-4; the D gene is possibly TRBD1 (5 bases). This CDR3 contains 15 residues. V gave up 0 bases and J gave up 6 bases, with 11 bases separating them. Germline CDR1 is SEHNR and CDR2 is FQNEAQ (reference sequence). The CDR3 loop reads CASSLAMGEHEKLFF. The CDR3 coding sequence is TGTGCCAGCAGCTTAGCGATGGGGGAGCATGAAAAACTGTTTTTT.

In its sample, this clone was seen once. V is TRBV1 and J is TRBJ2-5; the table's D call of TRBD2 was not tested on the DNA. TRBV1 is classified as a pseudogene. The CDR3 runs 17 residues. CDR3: CTSSQDVSGGQQETQYF. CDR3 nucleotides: TGCACCAGCAGCCAAGATGTCAGCGGGGGTCAACAAGAGACCCAGTACTTC.

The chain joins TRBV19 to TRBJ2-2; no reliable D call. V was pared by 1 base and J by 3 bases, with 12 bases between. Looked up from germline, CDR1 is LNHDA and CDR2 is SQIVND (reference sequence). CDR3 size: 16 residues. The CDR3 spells CASSIAPMWDTGELFF. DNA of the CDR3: TGTGCCAGTAGTATAGCCCCGATGTGGGACACCGGGGAGCTGTTTTTT.

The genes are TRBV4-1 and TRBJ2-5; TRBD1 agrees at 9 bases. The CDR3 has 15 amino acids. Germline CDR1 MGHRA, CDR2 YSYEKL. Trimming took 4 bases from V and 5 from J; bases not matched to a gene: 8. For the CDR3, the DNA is TGCGCCAGCAGCCTACTCTGGACAGGGGCGGAGACCCAGTACTTC. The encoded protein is CASSLLWTGAETQYF.

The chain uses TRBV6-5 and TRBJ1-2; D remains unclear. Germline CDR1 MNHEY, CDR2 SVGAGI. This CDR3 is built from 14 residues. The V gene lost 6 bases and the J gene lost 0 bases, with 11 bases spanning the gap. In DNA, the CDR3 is TGTGCCAGCAGCCCCCCGGGATCTAACTATGGCTACACCTTC. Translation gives CASSPPGSNYGYTF.

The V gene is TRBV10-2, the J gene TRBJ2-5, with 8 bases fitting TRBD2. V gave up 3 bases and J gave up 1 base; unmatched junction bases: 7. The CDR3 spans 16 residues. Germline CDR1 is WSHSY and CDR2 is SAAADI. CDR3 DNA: TGCGCCAGCAGTGAATCAGCGGGAGAAGGCCAAGAGACCCAGTACTTC. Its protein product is CASSESAGEGQETQYF.

This CDR3 is CASSLDGWNTEAFF. DNA for the CDR3: TGTGCCAGCAGCTTAGACGGCTGGAACACTGAAGCTTTCTTT. The chain combines TRBV7-9 with TRBJ1-1; D is undetermined. V lost 1 base and J 1 base, leaving 7 bases between the germline ends. The CDR3 has 14 residues. Germline lookup yields CDR1 SEHNR and CDR2 FQNEAQ (reference sequence).

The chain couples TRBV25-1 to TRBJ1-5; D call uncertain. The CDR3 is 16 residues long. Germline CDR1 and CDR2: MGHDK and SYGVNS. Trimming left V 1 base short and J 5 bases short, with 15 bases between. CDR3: CASSESSGPGDQPQHF. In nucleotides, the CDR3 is TGTGCCAGCAGTGAATCCTCCGGGCCTGGAGATCAGCCCCAGCATTTT.

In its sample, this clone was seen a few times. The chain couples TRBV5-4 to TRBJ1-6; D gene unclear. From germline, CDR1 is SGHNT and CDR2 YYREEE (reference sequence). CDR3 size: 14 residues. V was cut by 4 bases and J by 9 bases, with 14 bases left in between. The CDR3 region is CASSLLGSGSPLHF. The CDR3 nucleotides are TGTGCCAGCAGCCTGCTCGGGTCGGGTTCACCCCTCCACTTT.

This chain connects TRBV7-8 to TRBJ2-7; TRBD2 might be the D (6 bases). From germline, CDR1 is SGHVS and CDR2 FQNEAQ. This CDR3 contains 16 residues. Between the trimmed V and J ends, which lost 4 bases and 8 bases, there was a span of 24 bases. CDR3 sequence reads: CASSWGVAGPKGQQYF. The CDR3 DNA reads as TGTGCCAGCAGCTGGGGGGTTGCAGGGCCTAAGGGACAGCAGTACTTC.

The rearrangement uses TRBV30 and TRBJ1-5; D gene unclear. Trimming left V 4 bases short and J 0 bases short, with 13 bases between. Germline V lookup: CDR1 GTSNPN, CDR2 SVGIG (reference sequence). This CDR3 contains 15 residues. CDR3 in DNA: TGTGCCTGGACTTCCTCGTCACATAGCAATCAGCCCCAGCATTTT. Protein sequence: CAWTSSSHSNQPQHF.

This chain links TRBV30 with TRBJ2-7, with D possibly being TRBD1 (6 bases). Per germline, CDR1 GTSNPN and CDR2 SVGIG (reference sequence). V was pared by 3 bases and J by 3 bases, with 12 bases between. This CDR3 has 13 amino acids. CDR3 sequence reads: CAWSQGIHYEQYF. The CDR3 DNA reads TGTGCCTGGAGCCAGGGGATCCACTACGAGCAGTACTTC. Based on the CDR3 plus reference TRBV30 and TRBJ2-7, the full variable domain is SQTIHQWPATLVQPVGSPLSLECTVEGTSNPNLYWYRQAAGRGLQLLFYSVGIGQISSEVPQNLSASRPQDRQFILSSKKLLLSDSGFYLCAWSQGIHYEQYFGPGTRLTVT.

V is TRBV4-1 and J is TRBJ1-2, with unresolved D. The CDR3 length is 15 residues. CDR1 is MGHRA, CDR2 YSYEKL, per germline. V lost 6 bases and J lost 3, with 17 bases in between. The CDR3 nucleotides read TGCGCCAGCAGGTCTTTCCCGGGAGACTACTATGGCTACACCTTC. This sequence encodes CASRSFPGDYYGYTF.

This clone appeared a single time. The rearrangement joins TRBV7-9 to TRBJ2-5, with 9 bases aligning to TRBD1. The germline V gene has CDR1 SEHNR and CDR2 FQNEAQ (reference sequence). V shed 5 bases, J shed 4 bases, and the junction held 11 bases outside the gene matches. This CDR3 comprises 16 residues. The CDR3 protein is CASSPLQGQGTETQYF. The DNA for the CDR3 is TGTGCCAGCAGCCCCCTCCAGGGACAGGGAACAGAGACCCAGTACTTC.

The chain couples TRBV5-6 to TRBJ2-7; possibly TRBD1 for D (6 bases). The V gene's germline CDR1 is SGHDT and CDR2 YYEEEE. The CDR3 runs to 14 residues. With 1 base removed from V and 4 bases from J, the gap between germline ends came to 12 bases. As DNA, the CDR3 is TGTGCCAGCAGCTTGCAGGGGATAGTTTACGAGCAGTACTTC. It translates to CASSLQGIVYEQYF.

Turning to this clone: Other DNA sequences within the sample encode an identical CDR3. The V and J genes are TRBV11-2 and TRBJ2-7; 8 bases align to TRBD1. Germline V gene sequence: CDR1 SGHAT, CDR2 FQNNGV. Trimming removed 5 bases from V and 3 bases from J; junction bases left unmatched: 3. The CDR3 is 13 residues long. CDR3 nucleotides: TGTGCCAGCAGCATCGGGACAGGCTACGAGCAGTACTTC. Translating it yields CASSIGTGYEQYF.